These 9 T cell receptor beta chains were sequenced from one sample in a study of T cells in tuberculosis. Assay used: immunoSEQ multiplex PCR; TCRdb lists only in-frame clones, some missing. The repertoire holds 35,000 to 50,000 clones, with about 94% as singletons. Sequences were obtained from PBMCs. These receptors originate from a donor aged 10 to 29 with latent tuberculosis or without tuberculosis infection. Some clones in this sample may be carry-over from other donors' samples.

The chain is built from TRBV18 and TRBJ1-2; 7 positions agree with TRBD1. This CDR3 is built from 17 residues. Per the germline V gene, CDR1 is KGHSH and CDR2 is LQKENI. V dropped 3 bases and J dropped 2; count of bases not matched to a gene: 12. CDR3 amino acids: CASSPSRQGRGNYGYTF. The CDR3 nucleotides are TGTGCCAGCTCACCTTCCCGACAGGGAAGAGGGAACTATGGCTACACCTTC.

The V gene is TRBV4-2, the J gene TRBJ1-5, with D possibly TRBD1 on 5 matching bases. The CDR3 runs to 14 residues. Trimming shortened V by 4 bases and J by 2 bases, and 9 bases separated the two germline ends. In germline, CDR1 is LGHNA, CDR2 YNFKEQ. CDR3 coding DNA: TGTGCCAGCAGCCCGGGGGAGGGCAATCAGCCCCAGCATTTT. Translation gives CASSPGEGNQPQHF.

The CDR3 loop is CASSQVDRDTGELFF. The CDR3 coding sequence is TGTGCCAGCAGCCAAGTAGACAGGGACACCGGGGAGCTGTTTTTT. The genes are TRBV4-2 and TRBJ2-2, with 7 bases identical to TRBD1. Trimming at V came to 1 base and at J to 3 bases, leaving 2 bases not matched to a gene. The CDR3 totals 15 residues. Looked up from germline, CDR1 is LGHNA and CDR2 is YNFKEQ.

V is TRBV11-2 and J is TRBJ2-7, with TRBD2 identical over 15 bases. CDR3 length: 18 amino acids. Germline values: CDR1 SGHAT, CDR2 FQNNGV. V was pared by 0 bases and J by 3 bases, with 6 bases of the junction left unmatched. CDR3 in amino acids: CASSLDGGLAGGLYEQYF. The DNA of the CDR3 is TGTGCCAGCAGCTTAGATGGAGGACTAGCGGGAGGGCTCTACGAGCAGTACTTC.

This clone was counted a single time. This chain links TRBV10-2 with TRBJ2-7; possibly TRBD2 for D (5 bases). V gave up 8 bases and J gave up 4 bases, with 15 bases separating them. Looked up from germline, CDR1 is WSHSY and CDR2 is SAAADI. CDR3 length: 13 amino acids. This CDR3 is CASVDPGMYEQYF. The CDR3 DNA reads TGCGCCAGCGTTGATCCGGGAATGTACGAGCAGTACTTC.

The sample holds one count of this clone. The chain is built from TRBV10-3 and TRBJ1-2; 7 nucleotides agree with TRBD1. J lost 1 base, V lost 3 bases, and 2 bases had no gene match. Germline V gives CDR1 ENHRY, CDR2 SYGVKD. This CDR3 is built from 14 residues. CDR3 protein: CAISDTGVNYGYTF. The CDR3 DNA follows: TGTGCCATCAGTGATACAGGGGTTAACTATGGCTACACCTTC.

This chain links TRBV28 with TRBJ1-1, with TRBD1 matching 7 bases. V was clipped by 5 bases and J by 1 base; unmatched bases: 4. This CDR3 is built from 14 residues. Germline V gene sequence: CDR1 MDHEN, CDR2 SYDVKM. CDR3 residues: CASSLTGRNTEAFF. DNA of the CDR3: TGTGCCAGCAGTCTGACAGGGCGGAACACTGAAGCTTTCTTT.

The chain uses TRBV5-6 and TRBJ2-7; maybe TRBD1 (5 bases). The CDR3 extends over 16 amino acids. From germline, CDR1 is SGHDT and CDR2 YYEEEE. V was shortened by 4 bases and J by 4 bases, with 21 bases between the two germline ends. The CDR3: CASSPRGNWTTYEQYF. CDR3 bases: TGTGCCAGCAGCCCTAGGGGTAATTGGACAACTTACGAGCAGTACTTC.

The rearrangement links TRBV19 to TRBJ1-2; D ambiguous. The CDR3 covers 12 residues. Germline CDR1 reads LNHDA; CDR2 reads SQIVND (reference sequence). V lost 5 bases and J lost 4, with 8 bases in between. CDR3 amino acids: CASSFRAYGYTF. DNA of the CDR3: TGTGCCAGTAGTTTCCGCGCCTATGGCTACACCTTC. Combining the CDR3 with reference TRBV19 and TRBJ1-2 gives the whole variable domain DGGITQSPKYLFRKEGQNVTLSCEQNLNHDAMYWYRQDPGQGLRLIYYSQIVNDFQKGDIAEGYSVSREKKESFPLTVTSAQKNPTAFYLCASSFRAYGYTFGSGTRLTVV.